These 5 T cell receptor beta chains share one sample of origin, sequenced in a study of CD8+ T cells in alopecia areata. Reverse transcription of extracted RNA yielded cDNA, which provided the sequencing template. Here immunoSEQ multiplex PCR was the method, and the copy in TCRdb shows in-frame clones only, minus some. This table has 200,000 to 250,000 clones, under 60% appearing once. Treatment reported: oral pan-JAK inhibitor, 5-10 mg twice daily. Source: CD4+ T cells sorted from blood, taken at week 4, from a patient treated with tofacitinib. The receptors originated from a human donor with alopecia areata.

The J gene is TRBJ1-2, the V gene TRBV5-1; D is ambiguous. Germline lookup yields CDR1 SGHRS and CDR2 YFSETQ. This CDR3 has 14 amino acids. Deletions cut 4 bases from V and 2 bases from J, with 12 bases between. The CDR3 DNA reads TGCGCCAGCAGCGCCTTTCCGGACAACTATGGCTACACCTTC. Protein: CASSAFPDNYGYTF.

The V gene is TRBV27, the J gene TRBJ1-6; D ambiguous. The CDR3 totals 13 residues. In germline, CDR1 is MNHEY, CDR2 SMNVEV (reference sequence). V lost 6 bases and J 7 bases, leaving 10 bases between the germline ends. The chain's CDR3 is CASRSAGNSPLHF. DNA of the CDR3: TGTGCCAGCAGATCCGCAGGCAATTCACCCCTCCACTTT.

This chain connects TRBV5-1 to TRBJ1-1, with TRBD1 identical over 8 bases. Germline V gene sequence: CDR1 SGHRS, CDR2 YFSETQ. The length of the CDR3 is 15 residues. After removal of 0 bases from V and 1 base from J, the junction contained 2 bases not matched to a gene. The CDR3 nucleotides read TGCGCCAGCAGCTTGGATCAGGGGGCGAACACTGAAGCTTTCTTT. Translating gives CASSLDQGANTEAFF.

In its sample, this clone was seen a few times. In DNA form, the CDR3 reads TGTGCCATCAGTGAGTCGATGGTCGGGGAGCTGTTTTTT. It specifies CAISESMVGELFF. The V gene is TRBV10-3, the J gene TRBJ2-2; D gene unclear. Trimming took 0 bases from V and 7 from J, leaving 6 bases between them. The CDR3 totals 13 residues. CDR1 is ENHRY and CDR2 is SYGVKD in the germline V gene.

This clone was recorded once. This sequence joins TRBV7-7 and TRBJ2-5; D call uncertain. The ends were cut back, 1 base at V and 1 base at J, with 7 bases in the middle. This CDR3 comprises 14 residues. Germline V gene sequence: CDR1 SSHAT, CDR2 FNYEAQ (reference sequence). CDR3 DNA: TGTGCCAGCAGCTTAGTGGGTCTCCAAGAGACCCAGTACTTC. Translation: CASSLVGLQETQYF.